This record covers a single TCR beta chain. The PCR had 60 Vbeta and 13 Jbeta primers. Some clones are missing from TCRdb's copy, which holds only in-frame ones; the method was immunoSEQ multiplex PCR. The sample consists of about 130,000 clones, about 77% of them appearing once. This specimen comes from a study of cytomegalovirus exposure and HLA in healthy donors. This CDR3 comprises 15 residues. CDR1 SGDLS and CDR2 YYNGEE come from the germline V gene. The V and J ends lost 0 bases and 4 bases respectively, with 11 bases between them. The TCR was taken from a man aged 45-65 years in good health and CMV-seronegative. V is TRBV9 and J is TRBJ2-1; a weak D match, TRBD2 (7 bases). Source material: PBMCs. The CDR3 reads CASSVEGGGYNEQFF. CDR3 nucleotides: TGTGCCAGCAGCGTAGAGGGGGGGGGTTACAATGAGCAGTTCTTC.